A single sample gave rise to the 26 T cell receptor beta chains below, sequenced in a study of blood T cell repertoires in COVID-19. Only in-frame clones appear in the TCRdb table, and some are missing; sequencing was by immunoSEQ multiplex PCR. Found here are 300,000 to 350,000 clones, roughly 86% of them singletons; the top ten hold more than 7.5%. Sequencing input: peripheral blood. These receptors were collected from a man younger than 40 with COVID-19, enrolled during active disease.

Turning to this clone: This CDR3 is also generated by other DNA sequences in the sample. The V call is TRBV9, the J call TRBJ1-1; D gene unclear. This CDR3 has 14 amino acids. With 0 bases removed from V and 1 base from J, the gap between germline ends came to 7 bases. Germline loops: CDR1 SGDLS, CDR2 YYNGEE. CDR3 amino acids: CASSVVGGNTEAFF. Written as DNA, the CDR3 is TGTGCCAGCAGCGTAGTAGGAGGGAACACTGAAGCTTTCTTT.

J is TRBJ1-5 and V is TRBV2, with D tentatively TRBD1 (6 bases). In germline, CDR1 is SNHLY, CDR2 FYNNEI. Trimming removed 4 bases from V and 2 bases from J, with 12 bases in between. The CDR3 totals 15 residues. CDR3 region: CASSGSGAGNQPQHF. The CDR3 DNA is TGTGCCAGCAGTGGCTCAGGGGCGGGCAATCAGCCCCAGCATTTT.

The J gene is TRBJ1-1, the V gene TRBV7-2; D is ambiguous. From germline, CDR1 is SGHTA and CDR2 FQGNSA. CDR3 length: 14 amino acids. Deletions cut 1 base from V and 0 bases from J, with 6 bases between. The CDR3 DNA follows: TGTGCCAGCAGCTTAGTCACTTTGAACACTGAAGCTTTCTTT. Translation: CASSLVTLNTEAFF.

The V and J genes are TRBV29-1 and TRBJ2-1, with TRBD2 identical over 8 bases. After removal of 6 bases from V and 10 bases from J, the junction contained 17 bases not matched to a gene. The germline V gene encodes CDR1 SQVTM and CDR2 ANQGSEA. The CDR3 sequence is 15 residues long. The CDR3 here is CSVHKTGGSFQEQFF. Written as DNA, the CDR3 is TGCAGCGTACACAAAACGGGGGGGAGTTTTCAGGAGCAGTTCTTC.

The chain has TRBV6-5 and TRBJ1-3; 7 bases are shared with TRBD1. CDR3 size: 14 residues. Trimming at V came to 6 bases and at J to 2 bases, leaving 4 bases not matched to a gene. Germline lookup yields CDR1 MNHEY and CDR2 SVGAGI. CDR3 sequence reads: CASRRQGAGNTIYF. In DNA form, the CDR3 reads TGTGCCAGCAGACGTCAGGGGGCTGGAAACACCATATATTTT.

The chain is built from TRBV7-2 and TRBJ1-2, with a possible D match to TRBD1 (6 bases). The CDR3 runs to 14 residues. Germline CDR1 is SGHTA and CDR2 is FQGNSA. V lost 4 bases and J lost 8, with 17 bases in between. The CDR3 DNA sequence: TGTGCCAGCAGCTATGTGACAGGTTGGAAGGGCTACACCTTC. Translating gives CASSYVTGWKGYTF.

The chain recombines TRBV19 with TRBJ1-2; 9 bases map to TRBD1. Per germline, CDR1 LNHDA and CDR2 SQIVND (reference sequence). Trimming cost V 5 bases and J 2 bases; bases outside gene matches: 3. CDR3 length: 14 amino acids. CDR3 DNA sequence: TGTGCCAGTAGTGACAGGGGGGCAAACTATGGCTACACCTTC. Translating it yields CASSDRGANYGYTF.

This chain connects TRBV21-1 to TRBJ2-2; no DNA check was done on the table's D call, TRBD2. TRBV21-1 is a documented pseudogene. This CDR3 is 20 amino acids long. The CDR3 protein is CASSKGLRLAGGILTGELFF. CDR3 DNA sequence: TGTGCCAGCAGCAAGGGTTTGCGGCTAGCGGGAGGTATACTAACCGGGGAGCTGTTTTTT.

The chain combines TRBV7-2 with TRBJ2-1, with 7 bases fitting TRBD2. Losses at the gene ends were 4 bases for V and 13 bases for J; bases not matched to a gene: 13. The germline V gene encodes CDR1 SGHTA and CDR2 FQGNSA. CDR3 length: 14 residues. CDR3 amino acids: CASSSSRAREGQFF. The CDR3 DNA sequence: TGTGCCAGCAGCTCCTCCAGGGCCAGGGAGGGTCAGTTCTTC.

The table lists this clone with a few counts. The same CDR3 arises from other DNA sequences in this sample as well. The CDR3 DNA is TGTGCCAGCTCGGGGACAGGGGTAGAGACCCAGTACTTC. Amino acid sequence: CASSGTGVETQYF. This sequence joins TRBV19 and TRBJ2-5; 10 positions agree with TRBD1. The CDR3 is made up of 13 amino acids. Germline V gives CDR1 LNHDA, CDR2 SQIVND (reference sequence). V gave up 9 bases and J gave up 4 bases; unmatched junction bases: 5.

The chain has TRBV4-1 and TRBJ2-7, with 8 positions matching TRBD2. V shed 4 bases and J 0 bases; nucleotides not matched to a gene: 8. From germline, CDR1 is MGHRA and CDR2 YSYEKL. The CDR3 is made up of 16 amino acids. CDR3 in amino acids: CASSPQGSGSSYEQYF. In DNA, the CDR3 is TGCGCCAGCAGCCCTCAGGGAAGCGGGAGCTCCTACGAGCAGTACTTC.

The CDR3 spells CASSLMGGNQPQHF. The CDR3 coding sequence is TGTGCCAGCAGTTTAATGGGCGGCAATCAGCCCCAGCATTTT. This chain joins TRBV27 and TRBJ1-5, with D unresolved. Per the germline V gene, CDR1 is MNHEY and CDR2 is SMNVEV (reference sequence). Trimming removed 2 bases from V and 2 bases from J, with 7 bases in between. CDR3 length equals 14 residues.

The chain is built from TRBV4-3 and TRBJ2-1, with D perhaps matching TRBD1 (6 bases). The CDR3 has 15 residues. With 4 bases removed from V and 5 bases from J, the gap between germline ends came to 15 bases. Germline loops: CDR1 LGHNA, CDR2 YSLEER. CDR3 sequence: CASSPQGHRNNEQFF. Written as DNA, the CDR3 is TGCGCCAGCAGCCCCCAGGGGCACCGTAACAATGAGCAGTTCTTC.

V usage is TRBV30 and J usage is TRBJ1-2; no definite D call. The CDR3 is 14 amino acids. Germline V lookup: CDR1 GTSNPN, CDR2 SVGIG (reference sequence). V shed 1 base and J shed 8 bases, with 17 bases lying between them. The CDR3 loop reads CAWSDSYEGAGYTF. DNA for the CDR3: TGTGCCTGGAGTGACAGTTATGAGGGCGCGGGCTACACCTTC.

The chain's CDR3 is CASSPETGVGETQYF. In DNA form, the CDR3 reads TGTGCCAGCAGCCCAGAGACAGGGGTGGGAGAGACCCAGTACTTC. The V gene is TRBV11-1, the J gene TRBJ2-5; 8 bases match TRBD1. Trimming removed 5 bases from V and 4 bases from J; junction bases left unmatched: 9. Germline CDR1 and CDR2: SGHAT and FQDESV (reference sequence). The CDR3 totals 15 residues.

V gene TRBV28 combines with J gene TRBJ1-1; 8 nucleotides line up with TRBD1. Trimming at V came to 5 bases and at J to 4 bases, leaving 12 bases not matched to a gene. Germline CDR1 is MDHEN and CDR2 is SYDVKM. The CDR3 is 16 residues long. Here the CDR3 reads CASSIGPRTGLTEAFF. CDR3 DNA: TGTGCCAGCAGTATTGGCCCCAGGACAGGGCTCACTGAAGCTTTCTTT. The complete variable domain, with remaining parts taken from reference TRBV28 and TRBJ1-1, reads DVKVTQSSRYLVKRTGEKVFLECVQDMDHENMFWYRQDPGLGLRLIYFSYDVKMKEKGDIPEGYSVSREKKERFSLILESASTNQTSMYLCASSIGPRTGLTEAFFGQGTRLTVV.

This chain joins TRBV10-3 and TRBJ1-4; 8 bases match TRBD1. This CDR3 has 16 residues. Germline-derived CDR1 and CDR2 are ENHRY and SYGVKD. Trimming took 2 bases from V and 6 from J; bases not matched to a gene: 8. DNA for the CDR3: TGTGCCATCAGTGAGCCAAGGACAGGGAAGGATGAAAAACTGTTTTTT. This sequence encodes CAISEPRTGKDEKLFF.

This clone was found a few times. The gene calls are TRBV3-1 (or the pseudogene TRBV3-2) and TRBJ2-1; 9 bases align to TRBD2. This CDR3 is built from 19 residues. Germline values: CDR1 LGHDT, CDR2 YNNKEL (reference sequence). J was trimmed by 9 bases and V by 1 base; bases with no gene match: 19. The CDR3 coding sequence is TGTGCCAGCAGCCAAGGACTACCCTATTTAGAGCGGGGGGACAGTGAGCAGTTCTTC. It specifies CASSQGLPYLERGDSEQFF.

This clone was observed a handful of times. V is TRBV27 and J is TRBJ2-7; tentatively, D is TRBD1 (6 bases). The V end lost 5 bases, the J end lost 0 bases, and 17 bases lay between the germline ends. The CDR3 totals 16 residues. CDR1 is MNHEY and CDR2 is SMNVEV in the germline V gene (reference sequence). CDR3 DNA: TGTGCCAGCAGTAAAGCCGGGACAAGCGGCTCCTACGAGCAGTACTTC. This translates into CASSKAGTSGSYEQYF.

The CDR3 loop reads CASSLGQNNQPQHF. The CDR3 DNA follows: TGCGCCAGCAGCCTGGGACAGAACAATCAGCCCCAGCATTTT. This chain links TRBV5-1 with TRBJ1-5, with 7 bases identical to TRBD1. CDR1 is SGHRS and CDR2 is YFSETQ in the germline V gene. Trimming took 4 bases from V and 3 from J; bases not matched to a gene: 4. There are 14 residues in the CDR3.

Only a few counts were recorded for this clone. V and J are TRBV15 and TRBJ2-5, with TRBD1 matching 10 bases. Germline V lookup: CDR1 LNHNV, CDR2 YYDKDF (reference sequence). V gave up 3 bases and J gave up 4 bases; unmatched junction bases: 14. This CDR3 has 18 amino acids. The CDR3 is CATSSDLPPGQGRETQYF. The CDR3 region has the DNA TGTGCCACCAGCAGTGATTTACCCCCGGGACAGGGGAGAGAGACCCAGTACTTC. Looking up the rest from reference TRBV15 and TRBJ2-5 gives the full variable domain: DAMVIQNPRYQVTQFGKPVTLSCSQTLNHNVMYWYQQKSSQAPKLLFHYYDKDFNNEADTPDNFQSRRPNTSFCFLDIRSPGLGDTAMYLCATSSDLPPGQGRETQYFGPGTRLLVL.

The chain has TRBV11-2 and TRBJ2-3; perhaps TRBD2 as D (6 bases). The CDR3 contains 16 residues. CDR1 is SGHAT, CDR2 FQNNGV, per germline. The V and J ends lost 2 bases and 8 bases respectively, with 20 bases between them. The CDR3 nucleotides read TGTGCCAGCAGCTTAATGGATTACACGCCCGGGGGTACGCAGTATTTT. This translates into CASSLMDYTPGGTQYF.

The chain carries TRBV5-4 and TRBJ2-3; TRBD1 might be the D (5 bases). The germline gives CDR1 SGHNT, CDR2 YYREEE (reference sequence). The CDR3 length is 16 residues. V gave up 1 base and J gave up 2 bases, with 14 bases separating them. The CDR3 sequence: CASSLWGRLATDTQYF. The CDR3 coding sequence is TGTGCCAGCAGCTTGTGGGGCCGATTGGCCACAGATACGCAGTATTTT. Combining the CDR3 with reference TRBV5-4 and TRBJ2-3 gives the whole variable domain ETGVTQSPTHLIKTRGQQVTLRCSSQSGHNTVSWYQQALGQGPQFIFQYYREEENGRGNFPPRFSGLQFPNYSSELNVNALELDDSALYLCASSLWGRLATDTQYFGPGTRLTVL.

This clone was observed a handful of times. CDR3 amino acids: CASSIGRGQGNSPLHF. The CDR3 DNA is TGTGCCAGTAGTATAGGTAGGGGACAGGGTAATTCACCCCTCCACTTT. J is TRBJ1-6 and V is TRBV19; 9 bases fit TRBD1. The CDR3 spans 16 residues. Germline trimming cut 1 base from V and 6 bases from J; bases unmatched to any gene: 4. Germline CDR1 is LNHDA and CDR2 is SQIVND (reference sequence).

This sequence joins TRBV14 and TRBJ2-1; TRBD1 aligns across 7 bases. The CDR3 has 14 amino acids. CDR1 SGHDN and CDR2 FVKESK come from the germline V gene. After removal of 4 bases from V and 6 bases from J, the junction contained 6 bases not matched to a gene. DNA of the CDR3: TGTGCCAGCAGCCGCCTACAGGGGATCAATGAGCAGTTCTTC. It specifies CASSRLQGINEQFF.

The chain recombines TRBV2 with TRBJ1-4; D is perhaps TRBD1 (5 bases). V was pared by 4 bases and J by 6 bases, with 12 bases between. The CDR3 loop spans 14 amino acids. The germline gives CDR1 SNHLY, CDR2 FYNNEI. CDR3: CASSGTSWDEKLFF. CDR3 sequence (DNA): TGTGCCAGCAGTGGGACATCGTGGGATGAAAAACTGTTTTTT. Full variable domain (missing parts from reference TRBV2 and TRBJ1-4): EPEVTQTPSHQVTQMGQEVILRCVPISNHLYFYWYRQILGQKVEFLVSFYNNEISEKSEIFDDQFSVERPDGSNFTLKIRSTKLEDSAMYFCASSGTSWDEKLFFGSGTQLSVL.